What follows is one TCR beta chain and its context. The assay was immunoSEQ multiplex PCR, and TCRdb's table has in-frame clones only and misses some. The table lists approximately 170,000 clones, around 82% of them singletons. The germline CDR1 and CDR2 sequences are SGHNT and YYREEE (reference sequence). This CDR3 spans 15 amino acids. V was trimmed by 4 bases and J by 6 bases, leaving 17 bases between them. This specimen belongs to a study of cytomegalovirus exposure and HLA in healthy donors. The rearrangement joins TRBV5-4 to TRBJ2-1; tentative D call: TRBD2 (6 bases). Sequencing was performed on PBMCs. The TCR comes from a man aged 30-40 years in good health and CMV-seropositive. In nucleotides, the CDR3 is TGTGCCAGCAGCCGCTCCTCGACTAGAGTCAATGAGCAGTTCTTC. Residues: CASSRSSTRVNEQFF.